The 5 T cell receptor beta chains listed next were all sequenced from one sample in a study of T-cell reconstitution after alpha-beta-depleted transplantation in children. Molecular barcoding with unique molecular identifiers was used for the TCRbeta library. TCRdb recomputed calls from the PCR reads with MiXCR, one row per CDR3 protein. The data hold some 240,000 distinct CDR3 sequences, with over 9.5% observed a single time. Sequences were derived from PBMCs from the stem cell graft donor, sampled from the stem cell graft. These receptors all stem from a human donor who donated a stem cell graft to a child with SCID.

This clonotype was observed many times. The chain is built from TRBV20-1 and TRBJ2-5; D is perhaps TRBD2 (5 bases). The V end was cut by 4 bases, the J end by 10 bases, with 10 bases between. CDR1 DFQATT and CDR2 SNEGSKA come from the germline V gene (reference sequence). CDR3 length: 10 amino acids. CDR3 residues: CSAKAGGQYF. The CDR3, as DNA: TGCAGTGCTAAGGCGGGCGGCCAGTACTTC.

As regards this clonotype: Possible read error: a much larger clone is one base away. CDR3 sequence: CSVLTTNTGEPFF. CDR3 DNA: TGCAGCGTTCTCACGACGAACACCGGGGAGCCGTTTTTT. The rearrangement links TRBV29-1 to TRBJ2-2; perhaps TRBD2 as D (5 bases). CDR3 length: 13 amino acids. Germline V lookup: CDR1 SQVTM, CDR2 ANQGSEA.

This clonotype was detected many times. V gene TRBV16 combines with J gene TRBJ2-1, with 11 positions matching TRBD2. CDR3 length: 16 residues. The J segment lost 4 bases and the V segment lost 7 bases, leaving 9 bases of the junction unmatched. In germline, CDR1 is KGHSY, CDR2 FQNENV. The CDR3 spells CASTGIAGGNYNEQFF. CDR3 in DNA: TGTGCCAGCACCGGAATAGCGGGGGGGAATTACAATGAGCAGTTCTTC. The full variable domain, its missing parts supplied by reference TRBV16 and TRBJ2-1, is GEEVAQTPKHLVRGEGQKAKLYCAPIKGHSYVFWYQQVLKNEFKFLISFQNENVFDETGMPKERFSAKCLPNSPCSLEIQATKLEDSAVYFCASTGIAGGNYNEQFFGPGTRLTVL.

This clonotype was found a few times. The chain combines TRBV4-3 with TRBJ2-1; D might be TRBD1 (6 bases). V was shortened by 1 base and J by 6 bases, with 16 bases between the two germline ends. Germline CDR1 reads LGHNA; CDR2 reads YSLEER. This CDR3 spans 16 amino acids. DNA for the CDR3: TGCGCCAGCAGCCAAGGGGGGCTAGAGGGGGTCAATGAGCAGTTCTTC. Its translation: CASSQGGLEGVNEQFF.

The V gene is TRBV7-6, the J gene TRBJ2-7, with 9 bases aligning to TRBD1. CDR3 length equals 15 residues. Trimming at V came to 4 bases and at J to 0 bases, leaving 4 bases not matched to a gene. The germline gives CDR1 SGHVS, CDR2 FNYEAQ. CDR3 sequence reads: CASSSTGGPSYEQYF. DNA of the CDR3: TGTGCCAGCAGCTCCACAGGGGGCCCCTCCTACGAGCAGTACTTC.